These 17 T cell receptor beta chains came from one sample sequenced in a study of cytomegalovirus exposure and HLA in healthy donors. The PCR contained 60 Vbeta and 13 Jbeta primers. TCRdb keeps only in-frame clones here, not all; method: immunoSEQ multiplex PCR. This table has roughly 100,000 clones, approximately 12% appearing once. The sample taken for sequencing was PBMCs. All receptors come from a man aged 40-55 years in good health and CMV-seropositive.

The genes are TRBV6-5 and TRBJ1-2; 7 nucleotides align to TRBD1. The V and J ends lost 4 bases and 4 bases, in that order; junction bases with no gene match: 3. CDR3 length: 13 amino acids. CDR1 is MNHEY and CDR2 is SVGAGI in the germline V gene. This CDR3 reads CASSWRDSYGYTF. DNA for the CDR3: TGTGCCAGCAGTTGGCGGGACAGCTATGGCTACACCTTC.

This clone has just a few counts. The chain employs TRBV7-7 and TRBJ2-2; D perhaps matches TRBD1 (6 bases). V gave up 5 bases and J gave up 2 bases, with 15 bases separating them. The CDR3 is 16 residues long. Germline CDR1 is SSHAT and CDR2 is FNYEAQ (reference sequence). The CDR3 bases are TGTGCCAGCAGCCCGACGGGACACGGAAACACCGGGGAGCTGTTTTTT. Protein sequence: CASSPTGHGNTGELFF.

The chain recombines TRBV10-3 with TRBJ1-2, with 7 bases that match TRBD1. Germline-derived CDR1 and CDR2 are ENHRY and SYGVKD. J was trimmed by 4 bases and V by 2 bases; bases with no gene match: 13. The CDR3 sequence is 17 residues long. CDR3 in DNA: TGTGCCATCAGTGAGGGGTACGCAGGGGGGCGCTTCTATGGCTACACCTTC. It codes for CAISEGYAGGRFYGYTF.

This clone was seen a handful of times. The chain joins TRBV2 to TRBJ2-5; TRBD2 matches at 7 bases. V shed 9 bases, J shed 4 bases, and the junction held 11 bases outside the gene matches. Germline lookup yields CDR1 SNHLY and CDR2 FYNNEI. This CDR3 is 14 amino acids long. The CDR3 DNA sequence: TGTGCCAGTAATTGGTATGGGAGGGTAGAGACCCAGTACTTC. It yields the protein CASNWYGRVETQYF.

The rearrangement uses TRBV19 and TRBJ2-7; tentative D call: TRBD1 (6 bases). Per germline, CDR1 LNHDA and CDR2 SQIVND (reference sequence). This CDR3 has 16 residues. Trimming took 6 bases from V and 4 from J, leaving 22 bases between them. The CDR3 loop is CASRSRGRGYQYEQYF. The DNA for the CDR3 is TGTGCCAGTAGGTCGCGCGGAAGGGGGTATCAATACGAGCAGTACTTC.

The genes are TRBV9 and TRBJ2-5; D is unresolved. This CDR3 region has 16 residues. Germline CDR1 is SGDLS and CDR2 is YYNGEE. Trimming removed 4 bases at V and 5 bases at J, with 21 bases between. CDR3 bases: TGTGCCAGCAGCAACCCTCGACACTCTTGGAATGAGACCCAGTACTTC. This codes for CASSNPRHSWNETQYF.

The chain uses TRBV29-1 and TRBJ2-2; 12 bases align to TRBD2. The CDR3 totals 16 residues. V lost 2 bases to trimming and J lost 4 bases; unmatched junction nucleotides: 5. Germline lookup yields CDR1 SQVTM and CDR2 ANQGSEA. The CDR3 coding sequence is TGCAGCGTTGAACTAGCGGGAGGGCCGGCCACCGGGGAGCTGTTTTTT. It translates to CSVELAGGPATGELFF.

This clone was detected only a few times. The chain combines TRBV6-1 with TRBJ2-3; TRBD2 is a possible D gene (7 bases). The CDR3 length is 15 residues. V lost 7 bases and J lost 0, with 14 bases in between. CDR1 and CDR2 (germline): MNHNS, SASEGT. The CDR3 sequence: CASIRSGTSTDTQYF. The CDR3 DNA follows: TGTGCCAGCATCAGAAGCGGGACAAGCACAGATACGCAGTATTTT.

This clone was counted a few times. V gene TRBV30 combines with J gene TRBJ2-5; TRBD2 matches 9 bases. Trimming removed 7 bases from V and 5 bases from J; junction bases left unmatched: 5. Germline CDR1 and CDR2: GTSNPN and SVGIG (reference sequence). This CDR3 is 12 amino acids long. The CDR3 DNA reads TGTGCCTCCAGTGCGGGGGGGGAGACCCAGTACTTC. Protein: CASSAGGETQYF. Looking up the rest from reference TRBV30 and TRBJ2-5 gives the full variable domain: SQTIHQWPATLVQPVGSPLSLECTVEGTSNPNLYWYRQAAGRGLQLLFYSVGIGQISSEVPQNLSASRPQDRQFILSSKKLLLSDSGFYLCASSAGGETQYFGPGTRLLVL.

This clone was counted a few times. The CDR3: CASSTEPPSRTSGLDEQYF. The DNA for the CDR3 is TGTGCCAGTAGTACAGAACCCCCCTCCCGGACTAGCGGGTTGGACGAGCAGTACTTC. The chain couples TRBV19 to TRBJ2-7; 11 bases are a match to TRBD2. The CDR3 has 19 amino acids. With V trimmed by 4 bases and J by 5 bases, 19 bases remained unmatched. Germline V gene lookup returns CDR1 LNHDA and CDR2 SQIVND (reference sequence). Drawing the rest from reference TRBV19 and TRBJ2-7, the complete variable domain is DGGITQSPKYLFRKEGQNVTLSCEQNLNHDAMYWYRQDPGQGLRLIYYSQIVNDFQKGDIAEGYSVSREKKESFPLTVTSAQKNPTAFYLCASSTEPPSRTSGLDEQYFGPGTRLTVT.

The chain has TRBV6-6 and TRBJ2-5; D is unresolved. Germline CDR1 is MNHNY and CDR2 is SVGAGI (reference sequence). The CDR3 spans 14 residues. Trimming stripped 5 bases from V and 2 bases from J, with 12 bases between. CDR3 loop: CASSHGWRQETQYF. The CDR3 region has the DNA TGTGCCAGCAGTCACGGGTGGAGACAAGAGACCCAGTACTTC.

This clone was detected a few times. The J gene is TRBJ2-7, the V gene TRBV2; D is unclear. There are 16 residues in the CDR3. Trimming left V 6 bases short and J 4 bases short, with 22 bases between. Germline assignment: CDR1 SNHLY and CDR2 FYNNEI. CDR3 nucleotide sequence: TGTGCCAGCAGCGAGATGGATCGGTTTAAAGCGTACGAGCAGTACTTC. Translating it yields CASSEMDRFKAYEQYF.

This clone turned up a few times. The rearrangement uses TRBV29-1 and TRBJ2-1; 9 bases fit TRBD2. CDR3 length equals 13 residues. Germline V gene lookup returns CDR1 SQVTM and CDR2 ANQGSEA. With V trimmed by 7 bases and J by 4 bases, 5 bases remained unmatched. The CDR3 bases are TGCAGCGCGGGACTAGCAGATTACAATGAGCAGTTCTTC. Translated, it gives CSAGLADYNEQFF.

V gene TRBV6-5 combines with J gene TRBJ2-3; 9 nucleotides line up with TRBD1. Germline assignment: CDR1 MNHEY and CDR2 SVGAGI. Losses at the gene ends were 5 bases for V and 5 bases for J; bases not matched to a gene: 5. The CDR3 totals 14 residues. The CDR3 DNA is TGTGCCAGCAGTCGGGACAGGGACATAGATACGCAGTATTTT. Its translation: CASSRDRDIDTQYF.

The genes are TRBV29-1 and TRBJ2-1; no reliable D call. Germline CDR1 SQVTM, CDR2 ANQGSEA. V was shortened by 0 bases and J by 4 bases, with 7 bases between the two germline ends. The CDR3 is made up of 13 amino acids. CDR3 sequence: CSVEESYYNEQFF. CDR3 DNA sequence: TGCAGCGTTGAAGAGTCGTATTACAATGAGCAGTTCTTC.

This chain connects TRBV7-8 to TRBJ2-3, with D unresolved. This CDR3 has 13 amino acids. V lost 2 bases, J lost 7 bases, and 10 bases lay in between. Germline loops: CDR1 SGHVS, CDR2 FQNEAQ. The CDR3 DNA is TGTGCCAGCAGCTTACTGGCCGTAAATACGCAGTATTTT. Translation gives CASSLLAVNTQYF.

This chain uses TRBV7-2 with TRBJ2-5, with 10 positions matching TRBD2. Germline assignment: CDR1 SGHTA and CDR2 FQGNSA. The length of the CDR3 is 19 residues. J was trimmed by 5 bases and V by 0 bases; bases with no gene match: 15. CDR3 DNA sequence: TGTGCCAGCAGCTTAGCCTCCACGTGGCCTAGCGGGAGTTCGGAGACCCAGTACTTC. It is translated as CASSLASTWPSGSSETQYF.